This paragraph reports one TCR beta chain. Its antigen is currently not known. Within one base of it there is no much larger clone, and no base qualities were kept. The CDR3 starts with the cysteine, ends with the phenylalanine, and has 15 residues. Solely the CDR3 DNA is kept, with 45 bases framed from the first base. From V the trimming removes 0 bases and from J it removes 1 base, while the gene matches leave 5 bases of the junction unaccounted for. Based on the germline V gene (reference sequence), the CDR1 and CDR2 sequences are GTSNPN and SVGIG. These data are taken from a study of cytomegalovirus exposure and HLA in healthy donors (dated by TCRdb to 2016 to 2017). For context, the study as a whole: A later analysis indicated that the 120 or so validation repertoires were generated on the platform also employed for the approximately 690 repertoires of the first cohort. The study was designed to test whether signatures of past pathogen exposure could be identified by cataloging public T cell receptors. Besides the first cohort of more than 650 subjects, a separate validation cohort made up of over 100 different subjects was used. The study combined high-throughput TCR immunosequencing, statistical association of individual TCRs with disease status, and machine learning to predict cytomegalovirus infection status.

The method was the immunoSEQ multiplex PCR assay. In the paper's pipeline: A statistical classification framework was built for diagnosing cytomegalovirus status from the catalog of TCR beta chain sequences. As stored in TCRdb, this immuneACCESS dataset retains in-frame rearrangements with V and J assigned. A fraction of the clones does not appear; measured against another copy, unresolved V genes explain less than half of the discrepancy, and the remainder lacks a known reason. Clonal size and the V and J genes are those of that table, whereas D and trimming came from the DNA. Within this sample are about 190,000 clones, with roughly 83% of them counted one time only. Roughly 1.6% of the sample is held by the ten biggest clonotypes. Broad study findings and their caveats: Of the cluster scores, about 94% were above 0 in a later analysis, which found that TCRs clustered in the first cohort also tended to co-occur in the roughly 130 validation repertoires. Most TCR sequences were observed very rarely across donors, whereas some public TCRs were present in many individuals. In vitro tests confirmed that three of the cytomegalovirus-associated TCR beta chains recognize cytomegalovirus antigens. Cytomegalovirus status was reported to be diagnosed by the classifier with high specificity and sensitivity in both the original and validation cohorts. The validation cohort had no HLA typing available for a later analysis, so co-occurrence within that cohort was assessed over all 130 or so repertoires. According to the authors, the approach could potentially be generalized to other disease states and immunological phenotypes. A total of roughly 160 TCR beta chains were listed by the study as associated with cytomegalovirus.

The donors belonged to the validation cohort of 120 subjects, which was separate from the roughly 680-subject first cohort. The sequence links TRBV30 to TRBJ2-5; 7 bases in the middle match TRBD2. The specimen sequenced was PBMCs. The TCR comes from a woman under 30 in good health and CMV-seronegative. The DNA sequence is TGTGCCTGGAGTGTAGTGGGGGGGTTCCAAGAGACCCAGTACTTC. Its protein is CAWSVVGGFQETQYF.